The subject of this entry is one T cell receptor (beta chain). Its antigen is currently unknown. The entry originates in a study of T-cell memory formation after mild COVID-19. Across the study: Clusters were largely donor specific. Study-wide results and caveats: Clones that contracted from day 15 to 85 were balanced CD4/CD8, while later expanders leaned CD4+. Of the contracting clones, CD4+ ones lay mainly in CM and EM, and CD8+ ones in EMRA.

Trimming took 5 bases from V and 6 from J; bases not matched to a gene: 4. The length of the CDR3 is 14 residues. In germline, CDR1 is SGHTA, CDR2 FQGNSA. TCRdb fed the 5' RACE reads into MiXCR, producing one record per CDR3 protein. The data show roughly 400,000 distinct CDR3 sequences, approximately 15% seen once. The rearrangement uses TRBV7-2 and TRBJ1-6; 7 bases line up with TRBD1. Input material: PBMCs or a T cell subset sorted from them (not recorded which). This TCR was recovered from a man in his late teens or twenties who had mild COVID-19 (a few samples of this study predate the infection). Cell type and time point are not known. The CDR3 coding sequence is TGTGCCAGCAGCCAGACAGGGATTAATTCACCCCTCCACTTT. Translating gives CASSQTGINSPLHF.